These 2 T cell receptor beta chains were sequenced from one sample in a study of CD8 T cells in Susac syndrome. Random hexamers were used to reverse transcribe roughly 0.45 to 1 ug of RNA. TCRdb itself ran the immunoSEQ multiplex PCR reads through MiXCR, one entry per CDR3 protein. The sample yields roughly 150,000 distinct CDR3 sequences, 94% seen once. The specimen was CD4+ T cells from PBMCs. All receptors derive from a human donor with multiple sclerosis.

The gene calls are TRBV5-4 and TRBJ1-2, with 9 bases matching TRBD1. Germline assignment: CDR1 SGHNT and CDR2 YYREEE (reference sequence). The CDR3 runs 14 residues. Trimming cost V 3 bases and J 8 bases; bases outside gene matches: 8. The CDR3, as DNA: TGTGCCAGCAGCTCAGGACAGGGGACCGGGGGCTACACCTTC. The encoded protein is CASSSGQGTGGYTF.

The chain is built from TRBV2 and TRBJ2-5; 9 bases line up with TRBD2. The germline V gene encodes CDR1 SNHLY and CDR2 FYNNEI. The CDR3 is 15 residues long. With V trimmed by 5 bases and J by 4 bases, 8 bases remained unmatched. CDR3 sequence: CASSPGLADRETQYF. CDR3 in DNA: TGTGCCAGCAGTCCGGGACTAGCCGATCGAGAGACCCAGTACTTC. Complete variable domain (other parts from reference TRBV2 and TRBJ2-5): EPEVTQTPSHQVTQMGQEVILRCVPISNHLYFYWYRQILGQKVEFLVSFYNNEISEKSEIFDDQFSVERPDGSNFTLKIRSTKLEDSAMYFCASSPGLADRETQYFGPGTRLLVL.